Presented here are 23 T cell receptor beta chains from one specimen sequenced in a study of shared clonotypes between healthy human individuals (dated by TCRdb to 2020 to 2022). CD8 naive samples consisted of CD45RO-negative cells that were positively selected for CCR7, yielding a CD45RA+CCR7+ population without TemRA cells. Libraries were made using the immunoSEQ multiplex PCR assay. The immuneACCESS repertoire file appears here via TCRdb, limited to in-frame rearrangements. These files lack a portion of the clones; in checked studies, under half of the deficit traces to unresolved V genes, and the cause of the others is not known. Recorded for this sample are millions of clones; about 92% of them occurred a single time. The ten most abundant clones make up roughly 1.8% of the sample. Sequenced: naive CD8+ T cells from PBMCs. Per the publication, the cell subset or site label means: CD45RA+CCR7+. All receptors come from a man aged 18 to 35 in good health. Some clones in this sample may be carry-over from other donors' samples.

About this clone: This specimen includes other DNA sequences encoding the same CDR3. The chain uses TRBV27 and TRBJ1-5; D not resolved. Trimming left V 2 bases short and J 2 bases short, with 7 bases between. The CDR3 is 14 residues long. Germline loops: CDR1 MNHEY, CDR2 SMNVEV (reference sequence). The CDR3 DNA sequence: TGTGCCAGCAGTTTAATAGGCGGCAATCAGCCCCAGCATTTT. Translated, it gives CASSLIGGNQPQHF.

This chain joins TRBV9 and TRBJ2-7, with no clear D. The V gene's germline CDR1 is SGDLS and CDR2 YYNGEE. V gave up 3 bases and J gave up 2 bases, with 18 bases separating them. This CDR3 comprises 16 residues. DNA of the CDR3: TGTGCCAGCAGCGGGAGTCGTGAGACTGGAACCTACGAGCAGTACTTC. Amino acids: CASSGSRETGTYEQYF.

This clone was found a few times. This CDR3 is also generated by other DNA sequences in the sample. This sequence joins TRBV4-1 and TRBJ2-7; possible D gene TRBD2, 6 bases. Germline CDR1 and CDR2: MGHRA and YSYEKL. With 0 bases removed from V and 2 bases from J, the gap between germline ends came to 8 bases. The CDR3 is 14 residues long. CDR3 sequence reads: CASSQDRGTYEQYF. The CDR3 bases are TGCGCCAGCAGCCAAGATCGGGGGACCTACGAGCAGTACTTC.

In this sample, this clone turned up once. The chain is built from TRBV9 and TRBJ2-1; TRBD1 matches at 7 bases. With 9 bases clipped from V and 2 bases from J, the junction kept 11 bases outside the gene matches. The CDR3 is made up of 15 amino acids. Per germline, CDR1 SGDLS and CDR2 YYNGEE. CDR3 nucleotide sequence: TGTGCCACTTCCGAGGGGACAGCAACCTACAATGAGCAGTTCTTC. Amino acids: CATSEGTATYNEQFF.

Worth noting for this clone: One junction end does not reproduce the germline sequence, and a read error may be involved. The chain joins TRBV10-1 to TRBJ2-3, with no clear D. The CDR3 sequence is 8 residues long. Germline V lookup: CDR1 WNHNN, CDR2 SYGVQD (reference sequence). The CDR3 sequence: CATSLPAF. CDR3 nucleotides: TGCGCCACGTCCCTCCCTGCGTTT.

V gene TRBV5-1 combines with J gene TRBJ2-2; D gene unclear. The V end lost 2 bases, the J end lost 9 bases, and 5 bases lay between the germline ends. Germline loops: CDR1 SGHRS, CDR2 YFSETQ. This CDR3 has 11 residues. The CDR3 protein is CASSFGRELFF. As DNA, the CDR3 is TGCGCCAGCAGCTTCGGTAGGGAGCTGTTTTTT.

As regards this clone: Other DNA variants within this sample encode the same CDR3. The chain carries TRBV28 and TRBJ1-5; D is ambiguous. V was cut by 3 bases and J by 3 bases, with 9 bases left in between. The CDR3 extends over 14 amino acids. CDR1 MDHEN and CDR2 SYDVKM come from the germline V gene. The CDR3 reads CASSFRLSNQPQHF. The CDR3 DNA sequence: TGTGCCAGCAGTTTCCGCCTCTCCAATCAGCCCCAGCATTTT.

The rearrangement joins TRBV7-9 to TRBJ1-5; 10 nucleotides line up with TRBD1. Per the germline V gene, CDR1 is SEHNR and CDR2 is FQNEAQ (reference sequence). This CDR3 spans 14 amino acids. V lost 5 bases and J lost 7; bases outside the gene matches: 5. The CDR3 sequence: CASSPGQGDQPQHF. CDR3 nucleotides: TGTGCCAGCAGCCCTGGACAGGGGGACCAGCCCCAGCATTTT.

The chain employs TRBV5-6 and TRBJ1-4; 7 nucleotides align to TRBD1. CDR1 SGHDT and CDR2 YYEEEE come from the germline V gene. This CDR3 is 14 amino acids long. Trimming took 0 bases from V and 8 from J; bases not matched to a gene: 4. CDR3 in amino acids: CASSLVQGEEKLFF. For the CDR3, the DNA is TGTGCCAGCAGCTTGGTGCAGGGGGAGGAAAAACTGTTTTTT.

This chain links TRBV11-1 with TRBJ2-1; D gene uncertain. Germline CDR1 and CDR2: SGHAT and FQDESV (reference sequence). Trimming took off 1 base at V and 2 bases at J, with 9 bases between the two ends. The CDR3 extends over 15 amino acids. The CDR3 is CASSLELRPYNEQFF. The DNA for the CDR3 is TGTGCCAGCAGCTTAGAGCTACGGCCCTACAATGAGCAGTTCTTC.

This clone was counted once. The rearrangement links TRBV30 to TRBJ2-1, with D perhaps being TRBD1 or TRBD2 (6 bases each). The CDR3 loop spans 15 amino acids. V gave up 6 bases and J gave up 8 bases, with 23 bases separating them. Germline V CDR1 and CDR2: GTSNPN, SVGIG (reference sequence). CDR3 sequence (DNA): TGTGCCTGTAGCGGACAGTTTAGGATTCAGCATGAGCAGTTCTTC. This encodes CACSGQFRIQHEQFF.

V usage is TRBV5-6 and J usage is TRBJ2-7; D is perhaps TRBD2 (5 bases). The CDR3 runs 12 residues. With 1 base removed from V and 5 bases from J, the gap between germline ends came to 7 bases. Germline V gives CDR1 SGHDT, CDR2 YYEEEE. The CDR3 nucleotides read TGTGCCAGCAGCTTGTCCGGGAACGAGCAGTACTTC. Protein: CASSLSGNEQYF.

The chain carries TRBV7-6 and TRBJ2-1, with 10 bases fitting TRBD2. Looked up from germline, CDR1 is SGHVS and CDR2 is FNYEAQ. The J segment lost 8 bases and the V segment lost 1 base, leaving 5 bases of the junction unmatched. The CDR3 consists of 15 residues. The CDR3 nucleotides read TGTGCCAGCAGCTTAGAGCGGGAGGGCCCCGATGAGCAGTTCTTC. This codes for CASSLEREGPDEQFF.

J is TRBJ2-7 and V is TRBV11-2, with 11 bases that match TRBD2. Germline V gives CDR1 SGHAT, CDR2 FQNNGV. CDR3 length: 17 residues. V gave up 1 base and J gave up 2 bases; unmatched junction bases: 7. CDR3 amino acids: CASSLVRGTSGAYEQYF. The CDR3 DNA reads TGTGCCAGCAGCTTAGTCCGCGGGACTAGCGGAGCCTACGAGCAGTACTTC.

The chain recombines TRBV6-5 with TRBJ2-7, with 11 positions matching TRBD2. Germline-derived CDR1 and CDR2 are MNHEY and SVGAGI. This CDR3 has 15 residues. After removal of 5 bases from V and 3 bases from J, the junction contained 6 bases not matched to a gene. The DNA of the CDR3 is TGTGCCAGCAGTCGCGGGCTAGCGGGAGGCTACGAGCAGTACTTC. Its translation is CASSRGLAGGYEQYF.

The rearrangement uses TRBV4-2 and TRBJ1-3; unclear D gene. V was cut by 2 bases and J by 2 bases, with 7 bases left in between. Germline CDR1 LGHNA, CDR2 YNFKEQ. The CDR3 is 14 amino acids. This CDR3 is CASSQISAGNTIYF. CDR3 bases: TGTGCCAGCAGCCAAATCTCCGCTGGAAACACCATATATTTT.

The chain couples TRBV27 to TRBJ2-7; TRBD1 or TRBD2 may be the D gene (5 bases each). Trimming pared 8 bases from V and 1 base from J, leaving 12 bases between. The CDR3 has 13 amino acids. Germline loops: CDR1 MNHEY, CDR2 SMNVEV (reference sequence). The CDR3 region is CASGLGASYEQYF. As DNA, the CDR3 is TGTGCCAGCGGCCTCGGGGCGTCCTACGAGCAGTACTTC.

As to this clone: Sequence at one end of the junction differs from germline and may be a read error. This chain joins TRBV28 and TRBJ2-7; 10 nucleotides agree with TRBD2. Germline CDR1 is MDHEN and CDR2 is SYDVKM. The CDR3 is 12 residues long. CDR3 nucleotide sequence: TGTGCCAGCAGAACCGGACTAGCGGTTAAGCACTTC. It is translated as CASRTGLAVKHF. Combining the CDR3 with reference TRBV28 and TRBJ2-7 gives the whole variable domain DVKVTQSSRYLVKRTGEKVFLECVQDMDHENMFWYRQDPGLGLRLIYFSYDVKMKEKGDIPEGYSVSREKKERFSLILESASTNQTSMYLCASRTGLAVKHFGPGTRLTVT.

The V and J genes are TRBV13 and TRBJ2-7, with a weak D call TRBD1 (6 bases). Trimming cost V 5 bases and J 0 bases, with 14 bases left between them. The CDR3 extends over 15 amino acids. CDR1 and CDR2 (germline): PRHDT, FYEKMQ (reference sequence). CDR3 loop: CASSEGGSFSYEQYF. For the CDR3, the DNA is TGTGCCAGCAGCGAAGGGGGATCGTTCTCCTACGAGCAGTACTTC.

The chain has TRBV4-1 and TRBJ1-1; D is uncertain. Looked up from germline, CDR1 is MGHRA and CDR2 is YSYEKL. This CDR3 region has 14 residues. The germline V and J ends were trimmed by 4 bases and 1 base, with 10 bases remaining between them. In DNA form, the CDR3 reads TGCGCCAGCAGCCGCACGCCGACGAACACTGAAGCTTTCTTT. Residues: CASSRTPTNTEAFF.

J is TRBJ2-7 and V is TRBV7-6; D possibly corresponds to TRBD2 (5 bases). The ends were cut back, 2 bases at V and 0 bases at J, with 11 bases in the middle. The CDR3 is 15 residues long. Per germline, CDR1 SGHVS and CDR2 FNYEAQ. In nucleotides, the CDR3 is TGTGCCAGCAGCTTAATGGAGGCTAGCTCCTACGAGCAGTACTTC. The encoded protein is CASSLMEASSYEQYF.

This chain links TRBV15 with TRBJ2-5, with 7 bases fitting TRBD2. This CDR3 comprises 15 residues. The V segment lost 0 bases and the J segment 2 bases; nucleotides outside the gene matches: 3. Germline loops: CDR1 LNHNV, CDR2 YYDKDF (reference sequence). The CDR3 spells CATSRDLGLQETQYF. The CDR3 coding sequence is TGTGCCACCAGCAGAGATTTGGGACTACAAGAGACCCAGTACTTC.

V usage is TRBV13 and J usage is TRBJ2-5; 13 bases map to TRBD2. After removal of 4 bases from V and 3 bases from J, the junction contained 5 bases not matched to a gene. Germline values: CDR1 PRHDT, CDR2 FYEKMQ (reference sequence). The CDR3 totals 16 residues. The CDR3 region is CASSSSGTSGKETQYF. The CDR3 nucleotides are TGTGCCAGCAGCTCCTCCGGGACTAGCGGGAAAGAGACCCAGTACTTC.